Presented here are 30 T cell receptor beta chains from one specimen sequenced in a study of blood T cell repertoires in COVID-19. The protocol was immunoSEQ multiplex PCR, while the TCRdb copy is restricted to in-frame clones and leaves out a portion. Of about 220,000 clones in the sample, around four fifths were seen once. The sample comprised peripheral blood. These receptors originate from a man younger than 40 with active or convalescent COVID-19.

The table lists this clone with a count of one. For the CDR3, the DNA is TGTGCCAGCAGTTTAACCCTTGGGGGGTACGAGCAGTACTTC. It yields the protein CASSLTLGGYEQYF. The J gene is TRBJ2-7, the V gene TRBV27; a weak D match, TRBD2 (6 bases). With 2 bases removed from V and 4 bases from J, the gap between germline ends came to 12 bases. The CDR3 has 14 amino acids. Germline CDR1 is MNHEY and CDR2 is SMNVEV (reference sequence).

The chain combines TRBV18 with TRBJ1-1; 7 bases are a match to TRBD1. The CDR3 totals 12 residues. Unmatched junction bases numbered 5, after V lost 2 bases and J lost 11 bases. Germline V lookup: CDR1 KGHSH, CDR2 LQKENI. The CDR3 DNA is TGTGCCAGCTCACCAGGAGACAGGGCCGCTTTCTTT. Residues: CASSPGDRAAFF.

The chain is built from TRBV20-1 and TRBJ2-7; TRBD2 matches at 12 bases. The CDR3 runs 16 residues. The junction had 8 bases not matched to a gene; V was cut back by 3 bases and J by 2 bases. The V gene's germline CDR1 is DFQATT and CDR2 SNEGSKA (reference sequence). In nucleotides, the CDR3 is TGCAGTGCTAGTGAACCTAGCGGGAGGGACCCCTACGAGCAGTACTTC. Amino acid sequence: CSASEPSGRDPYEQYF.

This chain connects TRBV2 to TRBJ2-2, with 11 bases matching TRBD2. CDR1 is SNHLY, CDR2 FYNNEI, per germline. Germline trimming cut 8 bases from V and 4 bases from J; bases unmatched to any gene: 6. This CDR3 is built from 15 residues. The CDR3 DNA sequence: TGTGCCAGCTACCTTACTAGCGGGGGCACCGGGGAGCTGTTTTTT. Translating it yields CASYLTSGGTGELFF.

This clone was seen a few times. The CDR3 coding sequence is TGTGCCAGCAGTATGGGCTCCGGAAACACCATATATTTT. Protein product: CASSMGSGNTIYF. The chain employs TRBV6-6 and TRBJ1-3; D ambiguous. The germline V gene has CDR1 MNHNY and CDR2 SVGAGI (reference sequence). V lost 5 bases to trimming and J lost 4 bases, with 9 bases between them. The CDR3 is made up of 13 amino acids.

The chain uses TRBV10-3 and TRBJ2-3; 8 nucleotides line up with TRBD2. From germline, CDR1 is ENHRY and CDR2 SYGVKD. The CDR3 covers 16 residues. V shed 3 bases and J 4 bases; nucleotides not matched to a gene: 9. The CDR3 loop is CAISDSRGGFSDTQYF. The CDR3 DNA is TGTGCCATCAGTGACTCACGGGGGGGGTTTTCAGATACGCAGTATTTT.

V gene TRBV5-4 combines with J gene TRBJ2-7; TRBD1 matches 8 bases. CDR1 and CDR2 from the germline V gene are SGHNT and YYREEE (reference sequence). The V segment lost 5 bases and the J segment 5 bases; nucleotides outside the gene matches: 3. The CDR3 length is 12 residues. CDR3 amino acids: CASSSTGDEQYF. The CDR3 nucleotides read TGTGCCAGCAGTTCGACAGGGGACGAGCAGTACTTC.

This chain uses TRBV29-1 with TRBJ1-2; TRBD1 aligns across 9 bases. V lost 3 bases and J lost 4; bases outside the gene matches: 9. In germline, CDR1 is SQVTM, CDR2 ANQGSEA. CDR3 length equals 15 residues. The DNA of the CDR3 is TGCAGCGTTGATGACCGACAGGGGGTCCCCTATGGCTACACCTTC. This sequence encodes CSVDDRQGVPYGYTF.

This clone was detected a few times. Additional DNA sequences in this sample encode the identical CDR3. The chain combines TRBV7-2 with TRBJ2-5; D is unclear. The V gene lost 2 bases and the J gene lost 2 bases, with 6 bases spanning the gap. Germline V gene lookup returns CDR1 SGHTA and CDR2 FQGNSA. The CDR3 runs to 13 residues. The CDR3 loop is CASSLTPQETQYF. CDR3 bases: TGTGCCAGCAGCTTAACACCACAAGAGACCCAGTACTTC.

V usage is TRBV7-8 and J usage is TRBJ2-2; a possible D gene is TRBD2 (6 bases). Germline V lookup: CDR1 SGHVS, CDR2 FQNEAQ. CDR3 length: 19 amino acids. The ends were cut back, 0 bases at V and 6 bases at J, with 23 bases in the middle. The CDR3 DNA reads TGTGCCAGCAGCTTAGCCGACTACGGGAGCGAGATAGTCGCCGGGGAGCTGTTTTTT. The encoded protein is CASSLADYGSEIVAGELFF.

The rearrangement uses TRBV28 and TRBJ2-7; D unresolved. Deletions cut 1 base from V and 3 bases from J, with 10 bases between. Germline CDR1 reads MDHEN; CDR2 reads SYDVKM. CDR3 length: 14 amino acids. The CDR3 sequence: CASSLSDTIYEQYF. The DNA of the CDR3 is TGTGCCAGCAGTTTATCAGACACCATCTACGAGCAGTACTTC.

The CDR3 protein is CAWRVTQQNEKLFF. The CDR3 DNA is TGTGCCTGGAGAGTTACTCAACAGAATGAAAAACTGTTTTTT. This chain links TRBV30 with TRBJ1-4; no clear D. Trimming shortened V by 3 bases and J by 5 bases, and 13 bases separated the two germline ends. CDR1 and CDR2 from the germline V gene are GTSNPN and SVGIG (reference sequence). The CDR3 consists of 14 residues.

J is TRBJ1-2 and V is TRBV28; unclear D gene. Trimming removed 7 bases from V and 7 bases from J, with 19 bases in between. Germline-derived CDR1 and CDR2 are MDHEN and SYDVKM. The CDR3 consists of 14 residues. CDR3 sequence reads: CASTEEWIWSGYTF. The CDR3 nucleotides are TGTGCCAGCACTGAGGAGTGGATCTGGTCTGGCTACACCTTC.

The rearrangement joins TRBV11-2 to TRBJ2-2, with 12 bases lining up with TRBD2. V was pared by 5 bases and J by 5 bases, with 12 bases of the junction left unmatched. Germline V gene data show CDR1 as SGHAT and CDR2 as FQNNGV. The CDR3 sequence is 18 residues long. DNA for the CDR3: TGTGCCAGCAGCCCGAGGGGGACTAGCGGGTTAGGTACCGGGGAGCTGTTTTTT. Its translation is CASSPRGTSGLGTGELFF.

The V gene is TRBV29-1, the J gene TRBJ2-1; the match to TRBD2 covers 15 bases. V trimming: 5 bases; J trimming: 6 bases; junction bases outside the gene matches: 5. The CDR3 has 15 amino acids. Germline CDR1 reads SQVTM; CDR2 reads ANQGSEA. The CDR3 is CSVPRTSGRGNEQFF. DNA for the CDR3: TGCAGCGTTCCTCGGACTAGCGGGAGGGGCAATGAGCAGTTCTTC.

The chain uses TRBV19 and TRBJ1-4; tentatively, D is TRBD1 (6 bases). This CDR3 spans 13 amino acids. CDR1 and CDR2 (germline): LNHDA, SQIVND (reference sequence). V lost 7 bases and J 5 bases, leaving 11 bases between the germline ends. In DNA, the CDR3 is TGTGCCAGTAATGACAGGCAAAATGAAAAACTGTTTTTT. Residues: CASNDRQNEKLFF.

The V call is TRBV11-2, the J call TRBJ2-7, with 8 bases identical to TRBD1. Germline CDR1 SGHAT, CDR2 FQNNGV. V shed 4 bases, J shed 4 bases, and the junction held 12 bases outside the gene matches. This CDR3 spans 16 amino acids. This chain's CDR3 is CASSSIQGAIKYEQYF. CDR3 nucleotide sequence: TGTGCCAGCAGCTCGATCCAGGGGGCAATCAAATACGAGCAGTACTTC.

The genes are TRBV9 and TRBJ1-2; 8 nucleotides agree with TRBD1. This CDR3 contains 15 residues. In germline, CDR1 is SGDLS, CDR2 YYNGEE. Trimming cost V 1 base and J 8 bases; bases outside gene matches: 10. CDR3 protein: CASSVLRAGGYGYTF. The CDR3 DNA is TGTGCCAGCAGCGTACTTAGGGCAGGGGGCTACGGCTACACCTTC.

The rearrangement joins TRBV5-5 to TRBJ2-7; the match to TRBD1 covers 7 bases. V shed 4 bases and J 2 bases; nucleotides not matched to a gene: 9. The CDR3 contains 15 residues. CDR1 and CDR2 from the germline V gene are SGHKS and YYEKEE (reference sequence). The CDR3 spells CASSLPSQGAYEQYF. CDR3 sequence (DNA): TGTGCCAGCAGCCTACCCTCCCAGGGGGCCTACGAGCAGTACTTC.

This rearrangement joins TRBV9 to TRBJ2-3; 7 positions agree with TRBD2. Per germline, CDR1 SGDLS and CDR2 YYNGEE. Losses at the gene ends were 7 bases for V and 3 bases for J; bases not matched to a gene: 5. CDR3 length equals 13 residues. The CDR3 protein is CASGREPTDTQYF. CDR3 bases: TGTGCCAGCGGGCGGGAGCCGACAGATACGCAGTATTTT.

The chain carries TRBV7-9 and TRBJ2-3; D might be TRBD2 (6 bases). Germline lookup yields CDR1 SEHNR and CDR2 FQNEAQ (reference sequence). V shed 5 bases and J shed 4 bases, with 16 bases lying between them. CDR3 length: 15 amino acids. DNA of the CDR3: TGTGCCAGCAGCCTGACTAGAGGTTTCGCAGATACGCAGTATTTT. Translated: CASSLTRGFADTQYF.

This clone appeared a few times. The chain has TRBV18 and TRBJ1-2, with a possible D match to TRBD1 (6 bases). The CDR3 length is 13 residues. V was shortened by 3 bases and J by 4 bases, with 9 bases between the two germline ends. Germline CDR1 is KGHSH and CDR2 is LQKENI. Here the CDR3 DNA reads TGTGCCAGCTCACCGGGACACGGCTATGGCTACACCTTC. Its translation: CASSPGHGYGYTF.

The chain joins TRBV7-2 to TRBJ1-4; unclear D gene. CDR3 size: 14 residues. V was trimmed by 1 base and J by 4 bases, leaving 7 bases between them. Germline-derived CDR1 and CDR2 are SGHTA and FQGNSA. Here the CDR3 DNA reads TGTGCCAGCAGCTTAGACGGGAATAATGAAAAACTGTTTTTT. Its protein product is CASSLDGNNEKLFF. The entire variable domain, with the rest obtained from reference TRBV7-2 and TRBJ1-4, is as follows: GAGVSQSPSNKVTEKGKDVELRCDPISGHTALYWYRQSLGQGLEFLIYFQGNSAPDKSGLPSDRFSAERTGGSVSTLTIQRTQQEDSAVYLCASSLDGNNEKLFFGSGTQLSVL.

This clone was found many times. The chain employs TRBV28 and TRBJ2-1, with a weak D call TRBD1 (6 bases). The V gene lost 5 bases and the J gene lost 7 bases, with 30 bases spanning the gap. Germline-derived CDR1 and CDR2 are MDHEN and SYDVKM. CDR3 length equals 19 residues. In DNA, the CDR3 is TGTGCCAGCAGTCCAGCCTTCACAAATAACAGGGTAGGAGGAAATGAGCAGTTCTTC. Protein: CASSPAFTNNRVGGNEQFF.

The CDR3: CATRANYGYTF. CDR3 nucleotides: TGTGCCACCCGAGCTAACTATGGCTACACCTTC. This chain links TRBV27 with TRBJ1-2; unclear D gene. Trimming took 10 bases from V and 0 from J, leaving 6 bases between them. The CDR3 runs to 11 residues. The germline V gene encodes CDR1 MNHEY and CDR2 SMNVEV (reference sequence).

V and J are TRBV6-6 and TRBJ1-1; maybe TRBD1 (5 bases). Germline V gene sequence: CDR1 MNHNY, CDR2 SVGAGI (reference sequence). CDR3 length: 14 residues. V was trimmed by 6 bases and J by 10 bases, leaving 21 bases between them. The CDR3 here is CASSRGEAVGGAFF. The CDR3, as DNA: TGTGCCAGCAGCCGAGGGGAGGCGGTTGGGGGAGCTTTCTTT.

The rearrangement joins TRBV6-5 to TRBJ2-7; 9 nucleotides agree with TRBD2. Trimming removed 0 bases from V and 3 bases from J; junction bases left unmatched: 3. The germline gives CDR1 MNHEY, CDR2 SVGAGI. This CDR3 is 15 amino acids long. The CDR3 spells CASSYSGGGDYEQYF. The CDR3 coding sequence is TGTGCCAGCAGTTACTCTGGCGGGGGGGACTACGAGCAGTACTTC.

The V call is TRBV6-4, the J call TRBJ1-2, with 7 bases fitting TRBD1. The germline gives CDR1 MRHNA, CDR2 SNTAGT. The CDR3 runs to 14 residues. V lost 2 bases and J lost 8; bases outside the gene matches: 8. The CDR3 reads CASSDPEGAGGYTF. The CDR3 DNA follows: TGTGCCAGCAGTGACCCTGAGGGGGCAGGCGGCTACACCTTC.

This sequence joins TRBV28 and TRBJ1-2; perhaps TRBD1 as D (5 bases). Trimming cost V 8 bases and J 7 bases, with 11 bases left between them. This CDR3 comprises 11 residues. Germline CDR1 and CDR2: MDHEN and SYDVKM. CDR3 sequence reads: CASGQGGGYTF. In DNA, the CDR3 is TGTGCCAGCGGTCAGGGAGGTGGCTACACCTTC.

The CDR3 DNA is TGCAGCGTTGGTGGGGGGGTGACCAGTAAAGATGAAAAACTGTTTTTT. This gives the protein CSVGGGVTSKDEKLFF. V is TRBV29-1 and J is TRBJ1-4, with D perhaps matching TRBD1 (5 bases). V lost 4 bases and J 6 bases, leaving 21 bases between the germline ends. The germline CDR1 and CDR2 sequences are SQVTM and ANQGSEA. The CDR3 spans 16 residues.